The rows below give T cell receptor beta chains drawn from one sample of a study of T-cell reconstitution after alpha-beta-depleted transplantation in children. Each CDR3 protein is one row after TCRdb ran MiXCR on the PCR reads. The sample yields about 590,000 distinct CDR3 sequences, 10% to 15% seen once. The sample consisted of PBMCs, mostly from graft donor cells, taken 360 days after TCRalphabeta/CD19-depleted stem cell transplant. These TCRs come from a male patient younger than 18 who had a stem cell transplant for acute myeloid leukemia, so the T cells may come from the graft donor. CDR3s leave out the opening cysteine and the closing phenylalanine or tryptophan.

J,length,V,CDR3
TRBJ2-5,14,TRBV12-3/TRBV12-4,ASSPRDRMYQETQY
TRBJ2-6,15,TRBV28,ASSLVPFRAGANVLT
TRBJ2-2,11,TRBV2,ALSSSGTGELF
TRBJ2-1,14,TRBV7-2,ASRINGVPLYNEQF
TRBJ2-7,12,TRBV12-3/TRBV12-4,ASSFAGPPYEQY
TRBJ2-7,15,TRBV7-8,ASSSEGLAGDNDEQY
TRBJ2-1,9,TRBV29-1,SSKGIGEQF
TRBJ2-1,16,TRBV28,ASSLARPGLANYNEQF
TRBJ1-5,14,TRBV14,ASSAGGVSRGQPQH
TRBJ1-2,13,TRBV29-1,SGFGASPGDYGYT
TRBJ2-1,17,TRBV20-1,SANDLTSGRNVPSNEQF